Shown below are 31 T cell receptor beta chains from a single sample sequenced in a study of human T cells and chemical hapten exposure. Time point defined: healthy volunteer bleed at 6 weeks. Unfractionated whole blood was the source from which total RNA was extracted. Using its own MiXCR run on the RACE reads, TCRdb lists one record per CDR3 protein. This table has 50,000 to 70,000 distinct CDR3 sequences, under 7.5% appearing once. The source material was whole blood. The receptors derive from a female donor in good health. Some clones in this sample may be carry-over from other donors' samples.

This clonotype was observed at least ten times. The chain combines TRBV28 with TRBJ2-7; TRBD1 might be the D (5 bases). Trimming removed 4 bases at V and 4 bases at J, with 8 bases between. This CDR3 has 12 residues. Looked up from germline, CDR1 is MDHEN and CDR2 is SYDVKM. The CDR3 region has the DNA TGTGCCAGCAGTTCCGCAGGGTACGAGCAGTACTTC. This codes for CASSSAGYEQYF.

This clonotype was recorded many times. The chain links TRBV4-1 to TRBJ1-2; 8 bases agree with TRBD1. The length of the CDR3 is 13 residues. The junction had 7 bases not matched to a gene; V was cut back by 5 bases and J by 8 bases. Germline CDR1 and CDR2: MGHRA and YSYEKL. In DNA form, the CDR3 reads TGCGCCAGCAGCATCAGGGGGCTAGGCGGCTACACCTTC. This codes for CASSIRGLGGYTF.

This clonotype occurred many times. This sequence joins TRBV14 and TRBJ2-1; D is undetermined. The germline V gene has CDR1 SGHDN and CDR2 FVKESK. The germline V and J ends were trimmed by 1 base and 9 bases, with 10 bases remaining between them. The length of the CDR3 is 13 residues. Here the CDR3 reads CASSQVGSGEQFF. The DNA for the CDR3 is TGTGCCAGCAGCCAAGTAGGGTCGGGTGAGCAGTTCTTC.

In this sample, this clonotype turned up many times. The chain uses TRBV7-2 and TRBJ2-7; the D gene is possibly TRBD2 (6 bases). CDR3 length: 12 amino acids. V lost 3 bases and J 6 bases, leaving 9 bases between the germline ends. Germline V gene lookup returns CDR1 SGHTA and CDR2 FQGNSA. CDR3 DNA: TGTGCCAGCAGCTTGGGGGGTTCCGAGCAGTACTTC. Translation: CASSLGGSEQYF.

Many counts were recorded for this clonotype. The rearrangement uses TRBV7-2 and TRBJ2-1; D possibly corresponds to TRBD1 (6 bases). Trimming cost V 6 bases and J 6 bases, with 12 bases left between them. The length of the CDR3 is 13 residues. Germline-derived CDR1 and CDR2 are SGHTA and FQGNSA. In DNA form, the CDR3 reads TGTGCCAGCAGAAACAGGGTGGGCAATGAGCAGTTCTTC. Translated, it gives CASRNRVGNEQFF.

This clonotype was seen many times. The V and J genes are TRBV4-2 and TRBJ2-7; D remains unclear. The V gene lost 0 bases and the J gene lost 6 bases, with 12 bases spanning the gap. Germline V gene sequence: CDR1 LGHNA, CDR2 YNFKEQ. CDR3 length: 14 amino acids. Here the CDR3 DNA reads TGTGCCAGCAGCCAAGACGAGACTTCCCGCGAGCAGTACTTC. It yields the protein CASSQDETSREQYF.

This clonotype was detected ten times or more. The chain joins TRBV2 to TRBJ1-5, with D hard to call. Germline V gene data show CDR1 as SNHLY and CDR2 as FYNNEI. V lost 2 bases and J lost 5, with 10 bases in between. The CDR3 covers 14 residues. Written as DNA, the CDR3 is TGTGCCAGCAGTGAAAATTCCGGAGATCAGCCCCAGCATTTT. Amino acid sequence: CASSENSGDQPQHF.

At least ten counts were recorded for this clonotype. The DNA of the CDR3 is TGCGCCAGCAGCCAAGACGCCACAGGGAGTGAGCAGTTCTTC. Translating it yields CASSQDATGSEQFF. The rearrangement joins TRBV4-1 to TRBJ2-1; possibly TRBD1 for D (6 bases). This CDR3 is 14 amino acids long. Trimming pared 0 bases from V and 9 bases from J, leaving 12 bases between. Germline lookup yields CDR1 MGHRA and CDR2 YSYEKL.

This clonotype was recorded many times. The gene calls are TRBV7-2 and TRBJ2-5; D gene uncertain. CDR1 and CDR2 (germline): SGHTA, FQGNSA. Trimming removed 1 base from V and 3 bases from J, with 6 bases in between. The CDR3 extends over 13 amino acids. CDR3 sequence: CASSLVGEETQYF. CDR3 nucleotides: TGTGCCAGCAGCTTAGTGGGTGAAGAGACCCAGTACTTC.

This clonotype occurred many times. The chain combines TRBV28 with TRBJ2-3; 10 bases are a match to TRBD1. This CDR3 contains 17 residues. J lost 4 bases, V lost 5 bases, and 12 bases had no gene match. CDR1 and CDR2 (germline): MDHEN, SYDVKM. CDR3 residues: CASSTRTGTGVADTQYF. CDR3 in DNA: TGTGCCAGCAGTACTAGGACCGGGACAGGGGTAGCAGATACGCAGTATTTT.

The chain uses TRBV27 and TRBJ1-1, with a possible D match to TRBD1 (6 bases). V was trimmed by 5 bases and J by 3 bases, leaving 13 bases between them. The germline gives CDR1 MNHEY, CDR2 SMNVEV (reference sequence). The CDR3 is made up of 14 amino acids. CDR3 residues: CASSPSRTDTEAFF. In nucleotides, the CDR3 is TGTGCCAGCAGTCCATCCCGGACAGACACTGAAGCTTTCTTT.

This clonotype was seen at least ten times. The chain couples TRBV28 to TRBJ1-1; D call uncertain. The ends were cut back, 4 bases at V and 0 bases at J, with 12 bases in the middle. Germline CDR1 MDHEN, CDR2 SYDVKM. This CDR3 has 15 residues. The CDR3 loop reads CASSSGGLMNTEAFF. In DNA form, the CDR3 reads TGTGCCAGCAGTTCAGGCGGCCTTATGAACACTGAAGCTTTCTTT.

The rearrangement uses TRBV3-1 and TRBJ1-5, with 7 bases lining up with TRBD1. The J segment lost 4 bases and the V segment lost 10 bases, leaving 13 bases of the junction unmatched. The length of the CDR3 is 15 residues. The germline CDR1 and CDR2 sequences are LGHDT and YNNKEL (reference sequence). CDR3: CATSMGRGENQPQHF. DNA for the CDR3: TGTGCCACCTCAATGGGCAGGGGGGAAAATCAGCCCCAGCATTTT.

This clonotype was observed at least ten times. This chain links TRBV3-1 with TRBJ2-2, with 13 bases that match TRBD2. Germline assignment: CDR1 LGHDT and CDR2 YNNKEL (reference sequence). The CDR3 runs 19 residues. V shed 4 bases, J shed 0 bases, and the junction held 8 bases outside the gene matches. The DNA of the CDR3 is TGTGCCAGCAGCCCCATATTTGGACTAGCGGGAGCGAACACCGGGGAGCTGTTTTTT. Translating it yields CASSPIFGLAGANTGELFF.

This clonotype was seen many times. The rearrangement uses TRBV10-3 and TRBJ2-3; D unclear. This CDR3 has 14 amino acids. Between the trimmed V and J ends, which lost 6 bases and 0 bases, there was a span of 10 bases. Germline V gives CDR1 ENHRY, CDR2 SYGVKD. The CDR3 region is CAIRRASSTDTQYF. The CDR3 bases are TGTGCCATCAGACGAGCAAGTAGCACAGATACGCAGTATTTT.

The sample holds a few counts of this clonotype. V usage is TRBV5-6 and J usage is TRBJ2-7, with 7 bases matching TRBD2. Germline V lookup: CDR1 SGHDT, CDR2 YYEEEE. V gave up 4 bases and J gave up 4 bases; unmatched junction bases: 11. This CDR3 has 15 amino acids. The CDR3 here is CASSTGLGGGYEQYF. The DNA for the CDR3 is TGTGCCAGCAGCACCGGACTAGGAGGCGGATACGAGCAGTACTTC.

The V call is TRBV7-2, the J call TRBJ2-2, with TRBD2 matching over 14 bases. The CDR3 is 16 amino acids. Germline CDR1 and CDR2: SGHTA and FQGNSA. V shed 5 bases, J shed 7 bases, and the junction held 6 bases outside the gene matches. This chain's CDR3 is CASSRGTSGSIGELFF. The CDR3 DNA reads as TGTGCCAGCAGCCGCGGGACTAGCGGGAGTATCGGGGAGCTGTTTTTT.

This clonotype was seen at least ten times. V gene TRBV3-1 combines with J gene TRBJ2-7; 7 positions match TRBD1. Germline CDR1 LGHDT, CDR2 YNNKEL (reference sequence). J gave up 3 bases and V 0 bases, and 5 bases lay outside the gene matches. This CDR3 contains 15 residues. CDR3 region: CASSQDPGDSYEQYF. The DNA of the CDR3 is TGTGCCAGCAGCCAAGATCCAGGGGACAGCTACGAGCAGTACTTC.

Points on this clonotype: Possible read error: a much larger clone is one base away. This CDR3 fails to terminate in the conserved phenylalanine or tryptophan, so it likely reflects a read error. The chain couples TRBV2 to TRBJ1-1; no clear D gene. V lost 2 bases and J 5 bases, leaving 6 bases between the germline ends. CDR3 length: 12 amino acids. Per germline, CDR1 SNHLY and CDR2 FYNNEI. The CDR3 sequence is CASSERETEAFS. The CDR3 nucleotides are TGTGCCAGCAGTGAAAGGGAAACTGAAGCTTTCTCT.

This clonotype came up a few times. V gene TRBV2 combines with J gene TRBJ1-2, with D unresolved. From germline, CDR1 is SNHLY and CDR2 FYNNEI. Trimming shortened V by 6 bases and J by 5 bases, and 10 bases separated the two germline ends. This CDR3 spans 12 amino acids. The CDR3 DNA sequence: TGTGCCAGCAGCGCGACCGGTTATGGCTACACCTTC. This translates into CASSATGYGYTF.

This clonotype was seen many times. The chain is built from TRBV20-1 and TRBJ2-3; TRBD2 agrees at 8 bases. V was clipped by 6 bases and J by 1 base; unmatched bases: 6. The CDR3 runs 14 residues. The V gene's germline CDR1 is DFQATT and CDR2 SNEGSKA (reference sequence). DNA for the CDR3: TGCAGTGCAGGCAAGACTAGCGGCACAGATACGCAGTATTTT. This translates into CSAGKTSGTDTQYF.

In this sample, this clonotype turned up a few times. This chain uses TRBV27 with TRBJ2-7; 9 bases map to TRBD2. This CDR3 region has 12 residues. Looked up from germline, CDR1 is MNHEY and CDR2 is SMNVEV (reference sequence). V shed 11 bases, J shed 5 bases, and the junction held 7 bases outside the gene matches. In nucleotides, the CDR3 is TGTGCCCTCCCTAGCGGGATCGACGAGCAGTACTTC. This translates into CALPSGIDEQYF.

The chain employs TRBV20-1 and TRBJ2-7; D may be TRBD2 (5 bases). The ends were cut back, 3 bases at V and 3 bases at J, with 9 bases in the middle. The CDR3 runs to 12 residues. The germline CDR1 and CDR2 sequences are DFQATT and SNEGSKA (reference sequence). CDR3 loop: CSASIRGYEQYF. As DNA, the CDR3 is TGCAGTGCTAGTATACGGGGCTACGAGCAGTACTTC.

This clonotype was seen many times. This chain uses TRBV2 with TRBJ2-1; TRBD1 aligns across 9 bases. CDR1 and CDR2 (germline): SNHLY, FYNNEI. The CDR3 extends over 14 amino acids. The ends lost 7 bases at V and 5 bases at J; junction bases unmatched: 6. CDR3 loop: CASIEDRGNNEQFF. CDR3 in DNA: TGTGCCAGCATAGAGGACAGGGGCAACAATGAGCAGTTCTTC.

This clonotype was picked up many times. The J gene is TRBJ2-7, the V gene TRBV27; D possibly corresponds to TRBD2 (6 bases). Trimming cost V 4 bases and J 5 bases, with 15 bases left between them. CDR3 length equals 14 residues. The V gene's germline CDR1 is MNHEY and CDR2 SMNVEV (reference sequence). The CDR3 sequence is CASSSGLQPHEQYF. The CDR3 DNA reads as TGTGCCAGCAGTTCCGGACTACAACCCCACGAGCAGTACTTC.

This clonotype was found many times. J is TRBJ2-3 and V is TRBV12-3 or TRBV12-4; D gene unclear. This CDR3 is 14 amino acids long. With 5 bases removed from V and 0 bases from J, the gap between germline ends came to 9 bases. The CDR3 spells CASSPQSSTDTQYF. The CDR3 nucleotides are TGTGCCAGCAGTCCGCAATCTAGCACAGATACGCAGTATTTT.

The chain is built from TRBV29-1 and TRBJ2-1; a possible D gene is TRBD2 (6 bases). This CDR3 is 15 amino acids long. Deletions cut 2 bases from V and 9 bases from J, with 20 bases between. CDR1 SQVTM and CDR2 ANQGSEA come from the germline V gene. The CDR3 spells CSVEIPKRRGTEQFF. The CDR3 DNA follows: TGCAGCGTTGAAATCCCCAAGCGGAGGGGAACTGAGCAGTTCTTC.

This sequence joins TRBV7-3 and TRBJ2-3; D call uncertain. Germline V gives CDR1 SGHTA, CDR2 FQGTGA. CDR3 length equals 16 residues. V was clipped by 2 bases and J by 1 base, with 13 bases between them. In DNA form, the CDR3 reads TGTGCCAGCAGCTTACGTTCAGGAGTGGGCACAGATACGCAGTATTTT. It translates to CASSLRSGVGTDTQYF.

The chain combines TRBV11-2 with TRBJ1-2; 8 bases line up with TRBD1. CDR3 length: 16 amino acids. CDR1 is SGHAT and CDR2 is FQNNGV in the germline V gene. V dropped 1 base and J dropped 8; count of bases not matched to a gene: 12. The CDR3 region is CASSLGSGTGRRGYTF. The CDR3 nucleotides are TGTGCCAGCAGCTTAGGTAGCGGGACAGGCCGTAGGGGCTACACCTTC.

This clonotype occurred many times. The gene calls are TRBV29-1 and TRBJ1-1, with D maybe TRBD1 (5 bases). The CDR3 is 12 amino acids. V was pared by 7 bases and J by 5 bases, with 14 bases between. Germline CDR1 and CDR2: SQVTM and ANQGSEA. The CDR3 here is CSARDGGTEAFF. The CDR3 nucleotides are TGCAGCGCGCGGGACGGAGGGACTGAAGCTTTCTTT.

This clonotype was counted many times. The chain employs TRBV6-5 and TRBJ1-2; no firm D call. With 2 bases removed from V and 1 base from J, the gap between germline ends came to 5 bases. This CDR3 has 13 amino acids. Germline CDR1 reads MNHEY; CDR2 reads SVGAGI. The CDR3 loop is CASSYGNNYGYTF. As DNA, the CDR3 is TGTGCCAGCAGTTACGGGAATAACTATGGCTACACCTTC.